Sequencing of this TCR beta chain was carried out in a study of beta chain features in type 1 diabetes. Expressed TCRB transcripts were sequenced because the entire RNA isolate underwent reverse transcription. TCRdb keeps only in-frame clones here, not all; method: immunoSEQ multiplex PCR. The sample contains a few hundred thousand clones, around an eighth of which appear only once. The junction had 8 bases not matched to a gene; V was cut back by 3 bases and J by 3 bases. CDR3 length: 15 amino acids. Germline V CDR1 and CDR2: MGHDK, SYGVNS. Notes on the study in general: At VDJ recombination sites, type 1 diabetes patients had fewer insertions and more deleted nucleotides. Among all four CD4+ subsets, Type 1 diabetes patients had TCRB CDR3s that were moderately but significantly shorter.

This clone was found a few times. The antigen is unknown. The sample comprised naive CD4+ T cells from blood. The chain joins TRBV25-1 to TRBJ2-7, with 7 bases aligning to TRBD1. The clonotype comes from a woman younger than 30 with type 1 diabetes. CDR3 sequence: CASSDSTGTNYEQYF. Written as DNA, the CDR3 is TGTGCCAGCAGTGATTCGACAGGGACGAACTACGAGCAGTACTTC.